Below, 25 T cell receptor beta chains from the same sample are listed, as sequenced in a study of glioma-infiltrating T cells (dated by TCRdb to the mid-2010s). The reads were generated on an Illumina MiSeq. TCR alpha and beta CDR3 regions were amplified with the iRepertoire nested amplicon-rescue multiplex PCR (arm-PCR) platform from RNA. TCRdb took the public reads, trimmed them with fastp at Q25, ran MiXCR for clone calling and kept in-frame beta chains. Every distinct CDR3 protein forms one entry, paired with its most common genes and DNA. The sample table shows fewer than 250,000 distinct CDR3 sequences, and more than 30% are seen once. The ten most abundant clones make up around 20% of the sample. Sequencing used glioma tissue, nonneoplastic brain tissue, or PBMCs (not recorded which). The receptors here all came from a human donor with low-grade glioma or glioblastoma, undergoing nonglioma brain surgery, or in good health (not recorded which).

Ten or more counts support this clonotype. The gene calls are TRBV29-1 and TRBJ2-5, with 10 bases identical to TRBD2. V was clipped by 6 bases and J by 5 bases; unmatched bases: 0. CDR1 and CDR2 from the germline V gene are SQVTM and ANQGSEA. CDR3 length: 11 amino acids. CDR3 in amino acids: CSVTSGETQYF. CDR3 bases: TGCAGCGTGACTAGCGGGGAGACCCAGTACTTC.

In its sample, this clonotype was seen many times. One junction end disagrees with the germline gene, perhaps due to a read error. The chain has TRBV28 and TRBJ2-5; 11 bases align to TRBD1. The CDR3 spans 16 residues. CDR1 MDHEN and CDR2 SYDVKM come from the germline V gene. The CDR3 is CANSSSGQGAPQTQYF. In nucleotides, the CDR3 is TGTGCCAACAGTTCCTCCGGACAGGGGGCGCCGCAGACCCAGTACTTC. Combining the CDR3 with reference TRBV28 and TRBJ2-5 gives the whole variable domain DVKVTQSSRYLVKRTGEKVFLECVQDMDHENMFWYRQDPGLGLRLIYFSYDVKMKEKGDIPEGYSVSREKKERFSLILESASTNQTSMYLCANSSSGQGAPQTQYFGPGTRLLVL.

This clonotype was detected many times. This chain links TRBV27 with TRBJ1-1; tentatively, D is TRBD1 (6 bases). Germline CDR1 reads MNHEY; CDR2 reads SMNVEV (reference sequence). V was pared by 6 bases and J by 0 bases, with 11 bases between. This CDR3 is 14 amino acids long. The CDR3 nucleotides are TGTGCCAGCAGCTTCAGGGGAATGAACACTGAAGCTTTCTTT. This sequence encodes CASSFRGMNTEAFF.

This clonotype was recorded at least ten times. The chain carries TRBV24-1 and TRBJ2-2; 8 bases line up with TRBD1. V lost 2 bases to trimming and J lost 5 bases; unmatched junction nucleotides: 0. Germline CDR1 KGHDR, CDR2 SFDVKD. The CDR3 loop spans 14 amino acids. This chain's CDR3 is CATSDYRGTGELFF. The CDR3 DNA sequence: TGTGCCACCAGTGATTACAGGGGGACCGGGGAGCTGTTTTTT.

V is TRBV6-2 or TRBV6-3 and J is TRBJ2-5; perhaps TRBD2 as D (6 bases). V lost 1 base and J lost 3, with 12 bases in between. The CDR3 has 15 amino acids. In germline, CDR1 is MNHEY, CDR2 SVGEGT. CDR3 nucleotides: TGTGCCAGCAGTTACTTGGGACTTGGGAAAGAGACCCAGTACTTC. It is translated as CASSYLGLGKETQYF.

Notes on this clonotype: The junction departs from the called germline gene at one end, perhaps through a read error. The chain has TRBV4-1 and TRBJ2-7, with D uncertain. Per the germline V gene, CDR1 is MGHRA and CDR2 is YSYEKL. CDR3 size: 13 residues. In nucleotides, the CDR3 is TGCGACAGCAGCCAAAACCCCTTGAGGGAGCAGTACTTC. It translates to CDSSQNPLREQYF.

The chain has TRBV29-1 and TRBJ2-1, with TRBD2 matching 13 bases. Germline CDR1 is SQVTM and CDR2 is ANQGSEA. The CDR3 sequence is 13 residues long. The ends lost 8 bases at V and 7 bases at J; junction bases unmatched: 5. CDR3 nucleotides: TGCAGCTCGGGACTAGCGGGATCGAATGAGCAGTTCTTC. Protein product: CSSGLAGSNEQFF.

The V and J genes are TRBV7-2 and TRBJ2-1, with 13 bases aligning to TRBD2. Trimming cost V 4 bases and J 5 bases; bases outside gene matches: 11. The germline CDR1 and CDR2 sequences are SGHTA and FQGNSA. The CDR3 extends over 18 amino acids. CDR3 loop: CASSSRTSGSGGHNEQFF. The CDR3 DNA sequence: TGTGCCAGCAGCTCCCGGACTAGCGGGAGTGGTGGCCACAATGAGCAGTTCTTC.

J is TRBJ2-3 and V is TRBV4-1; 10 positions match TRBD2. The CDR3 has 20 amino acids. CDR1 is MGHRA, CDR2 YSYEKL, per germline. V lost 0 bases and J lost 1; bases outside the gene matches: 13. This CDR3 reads CASSQDPAGGPFRGTDTQYF. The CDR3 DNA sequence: TGCGCCAGCAGCCAAGATCCAGCGGGAGGGCCTTTTCGTGGCACAGATACGCAGTATTTT.

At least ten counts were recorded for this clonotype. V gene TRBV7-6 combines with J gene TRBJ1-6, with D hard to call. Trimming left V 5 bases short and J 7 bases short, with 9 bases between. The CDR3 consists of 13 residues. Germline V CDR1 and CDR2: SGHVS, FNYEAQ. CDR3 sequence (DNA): TGTGCCAGCAGCCCGTATTTGAATTCACCCCTCCACTTT. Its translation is CASSPYLNSPLHF.

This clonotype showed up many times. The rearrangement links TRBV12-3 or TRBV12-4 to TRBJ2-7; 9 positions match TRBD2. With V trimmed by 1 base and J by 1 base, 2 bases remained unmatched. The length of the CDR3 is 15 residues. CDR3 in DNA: TGTGCCAGCAGTTTAGGTAGCGGGAGTTCCTACGAGCAGTACTTC. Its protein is CASSLGSGSSYEQYF.

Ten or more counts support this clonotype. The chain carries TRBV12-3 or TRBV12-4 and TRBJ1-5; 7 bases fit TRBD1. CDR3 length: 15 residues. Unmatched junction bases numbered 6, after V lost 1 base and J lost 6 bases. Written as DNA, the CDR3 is TGTGCCAGCAGTTTAGACAGGGGTATAGGTCAGCCCCAGCATTTT. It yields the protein CASSLDRGIGQPQHF.

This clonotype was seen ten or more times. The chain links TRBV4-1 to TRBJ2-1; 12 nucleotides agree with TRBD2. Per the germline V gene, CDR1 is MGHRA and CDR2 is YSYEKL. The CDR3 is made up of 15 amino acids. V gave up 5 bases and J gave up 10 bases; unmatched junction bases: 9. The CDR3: CASSSLTSGRWEQFF. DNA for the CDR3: TGCGCCAGCAGCTCTTTGACTAGCGGGAGATGGGAGCAGTTCTTC.

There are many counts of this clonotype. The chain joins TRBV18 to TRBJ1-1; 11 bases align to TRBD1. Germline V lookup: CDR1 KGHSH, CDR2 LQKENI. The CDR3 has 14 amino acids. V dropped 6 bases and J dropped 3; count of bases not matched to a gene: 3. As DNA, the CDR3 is TGTGCCAGCTCTGGGGGACAGGGGGACACTGAAGCTTTCTTT. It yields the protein CASSGGQGDTEAFF.

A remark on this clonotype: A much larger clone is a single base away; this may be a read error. CDR3 nucleotide sequence: TGTGCCAGCAGTTTGGGCGGGCGGGTGCGGCAAGAGACCCAGTACTTC. It codes for CASSLGGRVRQETQYF. V usage is TRBV6-1 and J usage is TRBJ2-5, with D tentatively TRBD2 (5 bases). Per germline, CDR1 MNHNS and CDR2 SASEGT. This CDR3 region has 16 residues. V was pared by 5 bases and J by 2 bases, with 18 bases between.

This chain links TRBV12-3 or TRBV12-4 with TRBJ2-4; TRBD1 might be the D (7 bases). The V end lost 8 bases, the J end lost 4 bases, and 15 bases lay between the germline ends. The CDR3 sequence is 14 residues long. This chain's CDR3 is CASGGDSIKNIQYF. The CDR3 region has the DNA TGTGCCAGCGGCGGGGACAGTATAAAAAACATTCAGTACTTC.

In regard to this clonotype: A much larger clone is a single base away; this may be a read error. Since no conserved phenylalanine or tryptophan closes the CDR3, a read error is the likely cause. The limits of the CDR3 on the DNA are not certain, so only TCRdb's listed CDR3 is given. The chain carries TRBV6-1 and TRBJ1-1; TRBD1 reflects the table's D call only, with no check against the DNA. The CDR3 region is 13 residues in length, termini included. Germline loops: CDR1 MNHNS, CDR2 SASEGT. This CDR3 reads CASRLEGGTEASL.

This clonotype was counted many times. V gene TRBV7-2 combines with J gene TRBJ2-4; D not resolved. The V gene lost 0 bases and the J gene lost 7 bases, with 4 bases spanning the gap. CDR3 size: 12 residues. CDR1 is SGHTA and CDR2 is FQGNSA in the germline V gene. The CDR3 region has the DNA TGTGCCAGCAGCTTAGCTGGCAACATTCAGTACTTC. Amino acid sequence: CASSLAGNIQYF.

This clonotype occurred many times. Written as DNA, the CDR3 is TGCAGTGCTAGAGATATTTGGGGTAACGGGAGCTCGAATGAGCAGTTCTTC. Amino acid sequence: CSARDIWGNGSSNEQFF. The V gene is TRBV20-1, the J gene TRBJ2-1, with D perhaps matching TRBD2 (6 bases). V dropped 0 bases and J dropped 7 bases, with 22 bases sitting between them. The CDR3 loop spans 17 amino acids. Germline CDR1 is DFQATT and CDR2 is SNEGSKA (reference sequence).

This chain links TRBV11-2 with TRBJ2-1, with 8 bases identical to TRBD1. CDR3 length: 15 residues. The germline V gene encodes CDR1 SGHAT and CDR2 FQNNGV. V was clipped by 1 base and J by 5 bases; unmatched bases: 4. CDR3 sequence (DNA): TGTGCCAGCAGCTTAGTCAGGGGGCGCGACAATGAGCAGTTCTTC. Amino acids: CASSLVRGRDNEQFF. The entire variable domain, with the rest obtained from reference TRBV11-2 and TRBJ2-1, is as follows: EAGVAQSPRYKIIEKRQSVAFWCNPISGHATLYWYQQILGQGPKLLIQFQNNGVVDDSQLPKDRFSAERLKGVDSTLKIQPAKLEDSAVYLCASSLVRGRDNEQFFGPGTRLTVL.

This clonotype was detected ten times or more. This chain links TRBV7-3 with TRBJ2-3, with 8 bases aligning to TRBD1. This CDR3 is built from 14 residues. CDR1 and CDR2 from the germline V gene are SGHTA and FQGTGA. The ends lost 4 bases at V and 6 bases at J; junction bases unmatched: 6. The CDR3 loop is CASSSQGGRDTQYF. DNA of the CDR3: TGTGCCAGCAGCTCACAGGGGGGCAGGGATACGCAGTATTTT.

DNA for the CDR3: TGCGCCAGCAGACGTCTAGGAAACACCATATATTTT. Its translation: CASRRLGNTIYF. The chain joins TRBV4-1 to TRBJ1-3; D gene ambiguous. Germline lookup yields CDR1 MGHRA and CDR2 YSYEKL. The CDR3 length is 12 residues. Trimming shortened V by 6 bases and J by 4 bases, and 7 bases separated the two germline ends.

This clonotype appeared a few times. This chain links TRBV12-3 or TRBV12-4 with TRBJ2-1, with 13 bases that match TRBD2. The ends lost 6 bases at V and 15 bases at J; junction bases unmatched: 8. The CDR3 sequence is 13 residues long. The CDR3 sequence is CASRGGLAGASFF. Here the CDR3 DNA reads TGTGCCAGCAGGGGAGGACTAGCGGGAGCCTCGTTCTTC.

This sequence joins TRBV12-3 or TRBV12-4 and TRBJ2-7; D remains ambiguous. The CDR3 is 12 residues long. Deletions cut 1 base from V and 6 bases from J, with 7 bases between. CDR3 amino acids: CASSLVYGEQYF. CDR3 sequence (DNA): TGTGCCAGCAGTTTAGTCTATGGCGAGCAGTACTTC.

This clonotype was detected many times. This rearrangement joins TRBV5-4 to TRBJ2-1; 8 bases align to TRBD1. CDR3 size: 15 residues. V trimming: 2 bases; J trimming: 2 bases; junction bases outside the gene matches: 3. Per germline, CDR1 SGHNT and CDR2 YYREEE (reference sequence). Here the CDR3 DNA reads TGTGCCAGCAGCTTATTGGACAGGGCCTACAATGAGCAGTTCTTC. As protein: CASSLLDRAYNEQFF.